The following is a T cell receptor (beta chain) sequence with its context. The antigen remains unidentified. These data belong to a study of T cell repertoires in cytomegalovirus infection. Per the germline V gene, CDR1 is SGHTA and CDR2 is FQGNSA. V trimming: 5 bases; J trimming: 7 bases; junction bases outside the gene matches: 9. The CDR3 consists of 15 residues. TCRdb ran MiXCR on the reads and lists one entry per CDR3 protein. The sample lists some 800,000 distinct CDR3 sequences, about 33% occurring once. The clonotype was recovered from a human donor in good health (CMV status not recorded). Some clones in this sample may be carry-over from other donors' samples. The sequences come from cultured CD8+ T cells from PBMCs, collected from culture after CMV antigen stimulation. The gene calls are TRBV7-2 and TRBJ2-2; 8 nucleotides agree with TRBD2. CDR3 DNA sequence: TGTGCCAGCAGCGCCGAGGGGACTAGGTACGGGGAGCTGTTTTTT. It translates to CASSAEGTRYGELFF.